This TCR beta chain stems from a study of beta chain features in type 1 diabetes. The authors reverse transcribed all of the isolated RNA, so sequencing captured expressed TCRB transcripts. Sequenced by immunoSEQ multiplex PCR; TCRdb stores in-frame clones only, minus some. This table holds around 200,000 clones, 13% found once. This CDR3 is built from 14 residues. Germline V gene lookup returns CDR1 SGHDT and CDR2 YYEEEE. V trimming: 3 bases; J trimming: 5 bases; junction bases outside the gene matches: 4. The source material was central memory CD4+ T cells from blood. V gene TRBV5-6 combines with J gene TRBJ1-2, with TRBD1 matching over 10 bases. The sequence came from a young woman in good health. In nucleotides, the CDR3 is TGTGCCAGCAGCTCCCCGGGACAGGGGTATGGCTACACCTTC. Translating gives CASSSPGQGYGYTF.